This TCR beta chain is drawn from a study of cytomegalovirus exposure and HLA in healthy donors. With respect to this clone: The antigen remains undetermined.

Germline CDR1 is SGHRS and CDR2 is YFSETQ. There are 15 residues in the CDR3. The ends lost 5 bases at V and 4 bases at J; junction bases unmatched: 7. The PCR was carried out with 60 Vbeta primers and 13 Jbeta primers. The table came from immunoSEQ multiplex PCR; TCRdb's copy has only in-frame clones and leaves some out. The table records 130,000 or so clones, more than 65% of them present only once. Study-level points and caveats: V- and J-gene trimming of TCR beta was linked (in a later analysis) to a missense DCLRE1C variant. CMV serostatus was the sole immune exposure data available. High specificity and sensitivity for cytomegalovirus status were reported for the classifier.

Sequencing was carried out using PBMCs. V and J are TRBV5-1 and TRBJ1-3, with 9 bases matching TRBD1. This TCR came from a woman younger than 30 in good health and CMV-seropositive. The CDR3 DNA is TGCGCCAGCAGAACGGACAGGGGCTTCGGAAACACCATATATTTT. It translates to CASRTDRGFGNTIYF.